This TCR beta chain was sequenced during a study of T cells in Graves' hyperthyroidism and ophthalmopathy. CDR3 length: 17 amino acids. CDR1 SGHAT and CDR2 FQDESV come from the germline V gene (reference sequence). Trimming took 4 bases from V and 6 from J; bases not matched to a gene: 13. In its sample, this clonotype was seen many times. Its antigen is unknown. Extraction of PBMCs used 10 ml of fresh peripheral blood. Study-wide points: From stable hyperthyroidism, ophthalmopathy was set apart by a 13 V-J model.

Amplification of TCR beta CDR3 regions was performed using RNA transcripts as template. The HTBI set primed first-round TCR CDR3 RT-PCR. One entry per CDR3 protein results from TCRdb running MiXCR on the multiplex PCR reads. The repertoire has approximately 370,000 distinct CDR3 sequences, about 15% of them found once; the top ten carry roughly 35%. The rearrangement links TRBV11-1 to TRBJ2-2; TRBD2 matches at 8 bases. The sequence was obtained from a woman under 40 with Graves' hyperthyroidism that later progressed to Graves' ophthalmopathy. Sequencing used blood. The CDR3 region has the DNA TGTGCCAGCAGCTCGGGACTAGTCGACTTCCTATCCGGGGAGCTGTTTTTT. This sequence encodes CASSSGLVDFLSGELFF.